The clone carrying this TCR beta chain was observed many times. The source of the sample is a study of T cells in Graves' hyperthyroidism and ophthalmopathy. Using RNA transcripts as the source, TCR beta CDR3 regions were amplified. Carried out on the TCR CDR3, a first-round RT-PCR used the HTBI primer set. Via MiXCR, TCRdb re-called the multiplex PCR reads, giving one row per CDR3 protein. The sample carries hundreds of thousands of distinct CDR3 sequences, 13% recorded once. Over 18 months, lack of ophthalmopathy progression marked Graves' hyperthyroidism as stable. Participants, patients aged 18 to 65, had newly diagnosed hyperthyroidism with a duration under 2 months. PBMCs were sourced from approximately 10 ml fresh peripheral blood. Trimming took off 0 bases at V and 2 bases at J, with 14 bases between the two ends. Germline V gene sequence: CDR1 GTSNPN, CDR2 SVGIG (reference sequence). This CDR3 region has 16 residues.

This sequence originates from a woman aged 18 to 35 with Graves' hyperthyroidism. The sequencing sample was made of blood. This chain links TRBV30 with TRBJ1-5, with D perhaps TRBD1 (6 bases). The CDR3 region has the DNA TGTGCCTGGAGTGTACCGGGGGGCTGGGGCAATCAGCCCCAGCATTTT. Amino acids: CAWSVPGGWGNQPQHF.